Listed below are T cell receptor beta chains from one sample, sequenced in a study of control samples from healthy donors and cancer patients. Here immunoSEQ multiplex PCR was the method, and the copy in TCRdb shows in-frame clones only, minus some. This table holds roughly 170,000 clones, around 94% found once. Sequencing was performed on blood. These receptors came from a woman between 18 and 30 years old in good health. CDR3s include the opening cysteine and the closing phenylalanine or tryptophan. D genes are given only for firm matches. Not every row has a clone size; where given, it reads once, few, many or a size class.

j_gene: TRBJ2-7; d_gene: TRBD2; v_gene: TRBV28; abundance: NA; len: 17; CDR3aa: CASRPIGLGLAAYEQYF; CDR3nt: TGTGCCAGCAGGCCGATCGGGCTGGGACTAGCGGCCTACGAGCAGTACTTC
j_gene: TRBJ2-7; d_gene: TRBD1; v_gene: TRBV7-2; abundance: NA; len: 14; CDR3aa: CASSPGGPIYEQYF; CDR3nt: TGTGCCAGCAGCCCAGGGGGCCCGATCTACGAGCAGTACTTC
j_gene: TRBJ2-5; d_gene: TRBD1; v_gene: TRBV3-1/TRBV3-2; abundance: NA; len: 12; CDR3aa: CASSRFQGAQYF; CDR3nt: TGTGCCAGCAGCCGTTTCCAGGGGGCCCAGTACTTC
j_gene: TRBJ2-3; d_gene: NA; v_gene: TRBV7-2; abundance: NA; len: 11; CDR3aa: CASTTTDTQYF; CDR3nt: TGTGCCAGCACCACCACAGATACGCAGTATTTT
j_gene: TRBJ1-5; d_gene: NA; v_gene: TRBV18; abundance: NA; len: 13; CDR3aa: CASSTVYNQPQHF; CDR3nt: TGTGCCAGCTCGACGGTTTACAATCAGCCCCAGCATTTT
j_gene: TRBJ1-1; d_gene: NA; v_gene: TRBV19; abundance: once; len: 14; CDR3aa: CATRTDRTSTEAFF; CDR3nt: TGTGCCACGAGGACAGACCGAACATCGACTGAAGCTTTCTTT
j_gene: TRBJ1-2; d_gene: TRBD1; v_gene: TRBV3-1/TRBV3-2; abundance: NA; len: 14; CDR3aa: CASSQKGTGQGYTF; CDR3nt: TGTGCCAGCAGCCAAAAAGGGACAGGGCAAGGCTACACCTTC
j_gene: TRBJ1-1; d_gene: NA; v_gene: TRBV12-3/TRBV12-4; abundance: NA; len: 11; CDR3aa: CASRRSTEAFF; CDR3nt: TGTGCCAGCCGAAGGAGCACTGAAGCTTTCTTT
j_gene: TRBJ2-5; d_gene: NA; v_gene: TRBV7-2; abundance: once; len: 15; CDR3aa: CASSLSKTWEETQYF; CDR3nt: TGTGCCAGCAGCTTAAGTAAGACATGGGAAGAGACCCAGTACTTC
j_gene: TRBJ1-2; d_gene: NA; v_gene: TRBV12-3/TRBV12-4; abundance: NA; len: 13; CDR3aa: CASAPGPRDGYTF; CDR3nt: TGTGCCAGCGCCCCGGGGCCCCGGGATGGCTACACCTTC
j_gene: TRBJ2-3; d_gene: NA; v_gene: TRBV12-3/TRBV12-4; abundance: NA; len: 13; CDR3aa: CASSIPGTDTQYF; CDR3nt: TGTGCCAGCAGTATCCCTGGGACAGATACGCAGTATTTT
j_gene: TRBJ1-6; d_gene: NA; v_gene: TRBV6-4; abundance: NA; len: 15; CDR3aa: CASSRGAAEDSPLHF; CDR3nt: TGTGCCAGCAGTCGAGGGGCGGCAGAGGATTCACCCCTCCACTTT
j_gene: TRBJ1-1; d_gene: TRBD1; v_gene: TRBV28; abundance: NA; len: 13; CDR3aa: CASSVYRGAEAFF; CDR3nt: TGTGCCAGCAGTGTCTACAGGGGGGCTGAAGCTTTCTTT
j_gene: TRBJ1-4; d_gene: TRBD1; v_gene: TRBV9; abundance: NA; len: 15; CDR3aa: CASSDGTGRNEKLFF; CDR3nt: TGTGCCAGCAGCGACGGGACAGGCCGTAATGAAAAACTGTTTTTT
j_gene: TRBJ2-7; d_gene: NA; v_gene: TRBV9; abundance: NA; len: 15; CDR3aa: CASSPHGTGVYEQYF; CDR3nt: TGTGCCAGCAGCCCCCACGGGACGGGAGTCTACGAGCAGTACTTC
j_gene: TRBJ1-2; d_gene: NA; v_gene: TRBV5-1; abundance: NA; len: 13; CDR3aa: CASSLESRDGYTF; CDR3nt: TGCGCCAGCAGCTTGGAGTCCAGGGACGGCTACACCTTC
j_gene: TRBJ2-7; d_gene: NA; v_gene: TRBV5-4; abundance: few; len: 13; CDR3aa: CASSLASFYEQYF; CDR3nt: TGTGCCAGCAGCTTGGCCAGTTTCTACGAGCAGTACTTC
j_gene: TRBJ2-2; d_gene: TRBD1; v_gene: TRBV10-1; abundance: NA; len: 16; CDR3aa: CASSEPGQGVTGELFF; CDR3nt: TGCGCCAGCAGTGAACCGGGACAGGGGGTAACCGGGGAGCTGTTTTTT
j_gene: TRBJ2-2; d_gene: TRBD1; v_gene: TRBV19; abundance: NA; len: 13; CDR3aa: CALVGRDSGELFF; CDR3nt: TGTGCCCTAGTGGGCAGGGACAGCGGGGAGCTGTTTTTT
j_gene: TRBJ1-2; d_gene: TRBD1; v_gene: TRBV6-2/TRBV6-3; abundance: NA; len: 13; CDR3aa: CASSHRGDYGYTF; CDR3nt: TGTGCCAGCAGCCACAGGGGCGACTATGGCTACACCTTC
j_gene: TRBJ1-5; d_gene: NA; v_gene: TRBV15; abundance: NA; len: 19; CDR3aa: CATSRDILKVQGPNQPQHF; CDR3nt: TGTGCCACCAGCAGAGATATACTTAAGGTGCAGGGTCCTAATCAGCCCCAGCATTTT
j_gene: TRBJ2-3; d_gene: NA; v_gene: TRBV6-6; abundance: NA; len: 15; CDR3aa: CASSYSRPSVDTQYF; CDR3nt: TGTGCCAGCAGTTACTCGAGACCAAGCGTGGATACGCAGTATTTT